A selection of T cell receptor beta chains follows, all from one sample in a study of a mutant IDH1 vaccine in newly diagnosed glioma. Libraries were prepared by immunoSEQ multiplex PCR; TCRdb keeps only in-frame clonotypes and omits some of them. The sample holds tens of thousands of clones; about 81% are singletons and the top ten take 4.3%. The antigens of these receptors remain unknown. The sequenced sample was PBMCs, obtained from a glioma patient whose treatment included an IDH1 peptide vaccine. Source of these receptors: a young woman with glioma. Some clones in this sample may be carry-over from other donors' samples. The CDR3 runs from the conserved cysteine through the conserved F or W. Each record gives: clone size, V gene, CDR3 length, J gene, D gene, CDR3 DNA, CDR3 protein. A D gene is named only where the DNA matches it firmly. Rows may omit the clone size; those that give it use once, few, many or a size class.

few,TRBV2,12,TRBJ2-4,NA,TGTGCCAGCAGTGACAGGAAAAACATTCAGTACTTC,CASSDRKNIQYF
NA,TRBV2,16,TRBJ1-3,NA,TGTGCCAGCAGCCGAAATGCAGTCTACTCTGGAAACACCATATATTTT,CASSRNAVYSGNTIYF
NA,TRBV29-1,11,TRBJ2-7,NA,TGCAGCGTATGGGGCTCCTACGAGCAGTACTTC,CSVWGSYEQYF
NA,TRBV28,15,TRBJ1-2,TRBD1,TGTGCCAGCAGTGCGGGACAGGGGGTACACTATGGCTACACCTTC,CASSAGQGVHYGYTF
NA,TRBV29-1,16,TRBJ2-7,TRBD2,TGCAGCGTTGAAGGGAGGGCGGGAGGTGGGTCCTACGAGCAGTACTTC,CSVEGRAGGGSYEQYF
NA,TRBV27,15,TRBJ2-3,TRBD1,TGTGCCAGCAGTTCGAAGGGACAGGTAGAAGATACGCAGTATTTT,CASSSKGQVEDTQYF
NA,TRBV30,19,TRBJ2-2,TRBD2,TGTGCCTGGGATCCGACAGGGGGGGGACTAGCGGGAGTCGGCGGGGAGCTGTTTTTT,CAWDPTGGGLAGVGGELFF
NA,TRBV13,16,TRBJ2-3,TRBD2,TGTGCCAGCAGCTTAGGCCCTAGCGGGAGTGGTGATACGCAGTATTTT,CASSLGPSGSGDTQYF
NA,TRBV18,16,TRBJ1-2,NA,TGTGCCAGCTCCCGAGCAGGGGCAGGGACCAACTATGGCTACACCTTC,CASSRAGAGTNYGYTF
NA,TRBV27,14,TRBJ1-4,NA,TGTGCCAGCAGTTTAGGGGGGTTGGCTGAAAAACTGTTTTTT,CASSLGGLAEKLFF
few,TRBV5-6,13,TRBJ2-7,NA,TGTGCCAGCAGCCGCAGAGTCCTCTACGAGCAGTACTTC,CASSRRVLYEQYF
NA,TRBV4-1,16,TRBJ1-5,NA,TGCGCCAGCAGCCCCGGGAGGGGACTCAGCAATCAGCCCCAGCATTTT,CASSPGRGLSNQPQHF
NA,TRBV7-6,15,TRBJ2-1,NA,TGTGCCAGCAGCTCCGCGGGACAGCATTACAATGAGCAGTTCTTC,CASSSAGQHYNEQFF
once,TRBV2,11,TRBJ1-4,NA,TGTGCCAGCAGTGAGGCTGAAAAACTGTTTTTT,CASSEAEKLFF
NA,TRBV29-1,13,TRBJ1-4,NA,TGCAGCGTCCGGGACAAGGAATATGAAAAACTGTTTTTT,CSVRDKEYEKLFF
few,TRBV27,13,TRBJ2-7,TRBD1,TGTGCCAGCAGTGAGACAGGGGCCTACGAGCAGTACTTC,CASSETGAYEQYF
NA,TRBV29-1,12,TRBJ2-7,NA,TGCAGCGGGGTTGGTTACTCCTACGAGCAGTACTTC,CSGVGYSYEQYF
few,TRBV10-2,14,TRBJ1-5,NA,TGCGCCAGCAGCCAGGGTCCTAGCAATCAGCCCCAGCATTTT,CASSQGPSNQPQHF
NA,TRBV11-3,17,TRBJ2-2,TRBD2,TGTGCCAGCAGCTTAGGCCGGCGGGAGGGCCACACCGGGGAGCTGTTTTTT,CASSLGRREGHTGELFF
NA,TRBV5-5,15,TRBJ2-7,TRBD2,TGTGCCAGCAGCCCGGGACTAGCGGGAAGTAACGAGCAGTACTTC,CASSPGLAGSNEQYF
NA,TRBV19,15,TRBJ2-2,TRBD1,TGTGCCAGTGCAGGGGGCTATTCGGGCACCGGGGAGCTGTTTTTT,CASAGGYSGTGELFF
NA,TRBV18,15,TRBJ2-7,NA,TGTGCCAGCTCACCCAACCGGGACAACTCCTACGAGCAGTACTTC,CASSPNRDNSYEQYF
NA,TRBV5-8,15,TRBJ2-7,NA,TGTGCCAGCAGCGTAAGCGGACGGGATTCCTACGAGCAGTACTTC,CASSVSGRDSYEQYF
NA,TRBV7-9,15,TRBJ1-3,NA,TGTGCCAGCAGCTTACCCTGGGGAAATGGAAACACCATATATTTT,CASSLPWGNGNTIYF
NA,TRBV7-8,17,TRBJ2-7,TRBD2,TGTGCCAGCAGCTTAGTCTCCATTCGGGGGGAGGCTTACGAGCAGTACTTC,CASSLVSIRGEAYEQYF
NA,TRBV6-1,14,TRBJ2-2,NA,TGTGCCAGCACTCCGGACCCGAACACCGGGGAGCTGTTTTTT,CASTPDPNTGELFF
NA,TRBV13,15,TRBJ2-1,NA,TGTGCCAGCAGCTTATGGGGACTGGATCCCAATGAGCAGTTCTTC,CASSLWGLDPNEQFF
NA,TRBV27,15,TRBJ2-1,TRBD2,TGTGCCAGCAGTTTAGGGAGCGGGAGCTACAATGAGCAGTTCTTC,CASSLGSGSYNEQFF
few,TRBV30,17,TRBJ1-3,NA,TGTGCCTGGACCAAAACTTTCGGACCGAGCTCTGGAAACACCATATATTTT,CAWTKTFGPSSGNTIYF
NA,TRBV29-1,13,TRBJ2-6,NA,TGCAGCGTCTCAGACTCTGGGGCCAACGTCCTGACTTTC,CSVSDSGANVLTF
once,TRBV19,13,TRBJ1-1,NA,TGTGCCAGTAGTATAACGGGCTCCACTGAAGCTTTCTTT,CASSITGSTEAFF
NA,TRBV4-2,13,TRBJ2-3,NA,TGTGCCAGCAGCCGAGGGGTTACAGATACGCAGTATTTT,CASSRGVTDTQYF
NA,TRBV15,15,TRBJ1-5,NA,TGTGCCACCAGCAGAGAGGACGGGGTTGGGGAGCCCCAGCATTTT,CATSREDGVGEPQHF
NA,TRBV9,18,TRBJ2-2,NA,TGTGCCAGCAGCGTAGCCTCCCCGGGCGTCGGCAGGGCCGGGGAGCTGTTTTTT,CASSVASPGVGRAGELFF
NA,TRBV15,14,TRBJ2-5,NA,TGTGCCACCAGCAGAGATGGGAAGGGGGAGACCCAGTACTTC,CATSRDGKGETQYF
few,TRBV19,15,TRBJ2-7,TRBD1,TGTGCCAGTAGTGCCGGGCAGGGGGATACCTACGAGCAGTACTTC,CASSAGQGDTYEQYF
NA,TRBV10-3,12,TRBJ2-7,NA,TGTGCCATCAGCCCTAGGGACAACGAGCAGTACTTC,CAISPRDNEQYF
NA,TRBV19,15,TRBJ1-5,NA,TGTGCCAGTAGTATAGGTAGAGAAAGCAATCAGCCCCAGCATTTT,CASSIGRESNQPQHF
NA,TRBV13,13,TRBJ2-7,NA,TGTGCCAGCAGCTTAGGTGGAGGGGCCGAGCAGTACTTC,CASSLGGGAEQYF
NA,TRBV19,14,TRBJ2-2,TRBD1,TGTGCCAGTGGGGACAGGGGGTATACCGGGGAGCTGTTTTTT,CASGDRGYTGELFF
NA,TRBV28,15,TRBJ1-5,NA,TGTGCCAGCAGTTCCATACGAGGTGGCAATCAGCCCCAGCATTTT,CASSSIRGGNQPQHF
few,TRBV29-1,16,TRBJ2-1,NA,TGCAGCGTCACCATACCTAGTCAGGGGCTCTACAATGAGCAGTTCTTC,CSVTIPSQGLYNEQFF
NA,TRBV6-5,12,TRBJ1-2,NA,TGTGCCAGTTCTCCCGGCGACTATGGCTACACCTTC,CASSPGDYGYTF
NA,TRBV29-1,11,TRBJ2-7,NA,TGCAGCGTTGGTTTCAACGGCGAGCAGTACTTC,CSVGFNGEQYF
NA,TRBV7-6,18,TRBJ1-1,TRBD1,TGTGCCAGCAGTCCCCGGAGCGGGACAGGGGGCTTGGACACTGAAGCTTTCTTT,CASSPRSGTGGLDTEAFF
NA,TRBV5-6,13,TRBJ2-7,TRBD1,TGTGCCAGCAGCGCCCGGACAGGTTACGAGCAGTACTTC,CASSARTGYEQYF
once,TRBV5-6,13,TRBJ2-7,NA,TGTGCCACCACAGGACAGTCAAGTTCCGAGCAGTACTTC,CATTGQSSSEQYF
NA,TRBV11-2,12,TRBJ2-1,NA,TGTGCCAGCAGCTTAGTGGCTGACCTGCGGTTCTTC,CASSLVADLRFF
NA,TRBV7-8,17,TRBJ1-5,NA,TGTGCCAGCAGCCCCGTTAGGAAAGGGGGTAATAATCAGCCCCAGCATTTT,CASSPVRKGGNNQPQHF
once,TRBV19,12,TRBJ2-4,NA,TGTGCCAGTAAAAGAGGGGACGGCATTCAGTACTTC,CASKRGDGIQYF
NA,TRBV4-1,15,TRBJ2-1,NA,TGCGCCAGCAGCCAAGAAATAGGTTGGGGCTATGAGCAGTTCTTC,CASSQEIGWGYEQFF
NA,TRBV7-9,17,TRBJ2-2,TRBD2,TGTGCCAGCAGCAAAGATCCGGGACTAGCGTACACCGGGGAGCTGTTTTTT,CASSKDPGLAYTGELFF
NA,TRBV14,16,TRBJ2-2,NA,TGTGCCAGCAGCCAAGGGTTTGTGCGGAACACCGGGGAGCTGTTTTTT,CASSQGFVRNTGELFF
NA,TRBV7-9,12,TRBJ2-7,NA,TGTGCCAGCAGCTTCGACCCACGCGAGCAGTACTTC,CASSFDPREQYF
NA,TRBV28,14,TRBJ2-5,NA,TGTGCCAGCAGTTTAAAGGGGAGGATGAAGACCCAGTACTTC,CASSLKGRMKTQYF
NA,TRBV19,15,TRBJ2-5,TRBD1,TGTGCCAGTACTAGACAGGGGATGAGCCGGGAGACCCAGTACTTC,CASTRQGMSRETQYF